The clone carrying this T cell receptor (beta chain) was observed many times. RNA served as the template for amplifying TCR beta CDR3 regions. HTBI primers were employed in first-round RT-PCR, then a second-round multiplex PCR followed. Each CDR3 protein is one row after TCRdb ran MiXCR on the multiplex PCR reads. The profile shows roughly 600,000 distinct CDR3 sequences, less than 45% of them singletons. This sample was included in a study of Graves' ophthalmopathy and Graves' hyperthyroidism. V was pared by 1 base and J by 0 bases, with 4 bases between. This CDR3 has 12 residues. Germline CDR1 DFQATT, CDR2 SNEGSKA (reference sequence).

The sequence was collected from an adult man with Graves' hyperthyroidism. Sequencing was done on a sample of peripheral blood or thyroid tissue (not recorded which). The chain couples TRBV20-1 to TRBJ2-7; D ambiguous. The CDR3 coding sequence is TGCAGTGCTAGAGGTGTCTCCTACGAGCAGTACTTC. Protein sequence: CSARGVSYEQYF.